A single sample gave rise to the 23 T cell receptor beta chains below, sequenced in a study of blood T cell repertoires in COVID-19. The table came from immunoSEQ multiplex PCR; TCRdb's copy has only in-frame clones and leaves some out. The sample comprises under 150,000 clones, about 85% of which are singletons, and 3% to 3.5% rests with the top ten. The sequencing sample was made of peripheral blood. The receptors originated from a man in his forties with acute or convalescent COVID-19.

This clone was counted between two and nine times. This chain joins TRBV3-1 (or the pseudogene TRBV3-2) and TRBJ2-3; 7 nucleotides match TRBD2. The CDR3 sequence is 17 residues long. Trimming took 1 base from V and 1 from J; bases not matched to a gene: 8. Germline V lookup: CDR1 LGHDT, CDR2 YNNKEL (reference sequence). Here the CDR3 reads CASSQVWGGKGTDTQYF. As DNA, the CDR3 is TGTGCCAGCAGCCAAGTTTGGGGAGGGAAGGGCACAGATACGCAGTATTTT.

The chain carries TRBV2 and TRBJ1-5, with D hard to call. CDR1 and CDR2 from the germline V gene are SNHLY and FYNNEI. V was shortened by 2 bases and J by 5 bases, with 7 bases between the two germline ends. CDR3 size: 13 residues. The CDR3, as DNA: TGTGCCAGCAGTGAAAACGGGTATCAGCCCCAGCATTTT. Its protein is CASSENGYQPQHF.

This clone was counted once. This rearrangement joins TRBV29-1 to TRBJ2-7; 10 bases agree with TRBD1. J was trimmed by 2 bases and V by 6 bases; bases with no gene match: 10. The CDR3 extends over 15 amino acids. From germline, CDR1 is SQVTM and CDR2 ANQGSEA. The CDR3 DNA sequence: TGCAGCGTCGAATCCGGGACAGGGGTACCCTACGAGCAGTACTTC. Amino acid sequence: CSVESGTGVPYEQYF.

Comments on this clone: No DNA is shown, since the ends of the CDR3 on it are uncertain; the CDR3 is the one TCRdb lists. The chain's CDR3 is CASGRGILAQAPGRTHDIDTQYF. V and J are TRBV12-5 and TRBJ2-3; no DNA check was done on the table's D call, TRBD2. Germline V lookup: CDR1 LGHNT, CDR2 FRNRAP. The CDR3 length equals 23 residues, ends included.

V is TRBV6-5 and J is TRBJ2-7; 11 nucleotides agree with TRBD1. CDR3 length: 15 residues. V lost 2 bases and J lost 3; bases outside the gene matches: 3. Germline loops: CDR1 MNHEY, CDR2 SVGAGI. As DNA, the CDR3 is TGTGCCAGCAGTTACGGGACAGGGGGTTTCTACGAGCAGTACTTC. Protein product: CASSYGTGGFYEQYF.

J is TRBJ2-7 and V is TRBV5-1; 11 positions agree with TRBD1. With 0 bases clipped from V and 3 bases from J, the junction kept 8 bases outside the gene matches. Germline V lookup: CDR1 SGHRS, CDR2 YFSETQ. The CDR3 runs to 17 residues. The CDR3 sequence is CASSLAVGGTGGYEQYF. In nucleotides, the CDR3 is TGCGCCAGCAGCTTGGCCGTTGGAGGGACAGGGGGCTACGAGCAGTACTTC.

V is TRBV7-9 and J is TRBJ2-2; 8 bases fit TRBD2. J gave up 2 bases and V 8 bases, and 4 bases lay outside the gene matches. Germline lookup yields CDR1 SEHNR and CDR2 FQNEAQ (reference sequence). The CDR3 has 14 residues. The CDR3 protein is CASGAGVNTGELFF. In nucleotides, the CDR3 is TGTGCCAGCGGAGCGGGGGTCAACACCGGGGAGCTGTTTTTT.

The CDR3 sequence: CASSSDRAGELFF. CDR3 in DNA: TGTGCCAGCAGCTCAGACAGGGCGGGGGAGCTGTTTTTT. V gene TRBV6-2 or TRBV6-3 combines with J gene TRBJ2-2, with 7 positions matching TRBD1. CDR1 and CDR2 from the germline V gene are MNHEY and SVGEGT. V was clipped by 6 bases and J by 8 bases; unmatched bases: 6. The CDR3 has 13 residues.

The CDR3 sequence is CASSLSGEGSRTQYF. DNA for the CDR3: TGTGCCAGCAGCTTGTCGGGGGAGGGCAGCAGGACCCAGTACTTC. This chain connects TRBV5-4 to TRBJ2-5, with 7 positions matching TRBD2. V lost 1 base, J lost 7 bases, and 10 bases stayed unmatched. CDR1 and CDR2 from the germline V gene are SGHNT and YYREEE (reference sequence). The CDR3 spans 15 residues.

This chain uses TRBV6-6 with TRBJ2-2, with D possibly TRBD2 on 6 matching bases. Germline V CDR1 and CDR2: MNHNY, SVGAGI (reference sequence). The V end was cut by 7 bases, the J end by 0 bases, with 12 bases between. This CDR3 has 15 residues. The CDR3 spells CASTGGPSNTGELFF. The CDR3 DNA is TGTGCCAGCACCGGGGGTCCGTCGAACACCGGGGAGCTGTTTTTT.

There are a few counts of this clone. V and J are TRBV7-6 and TRBJ1-6; maybe TRBD1 (5 bases). V lost 5 bases to trimming and J lost 7 bases, with 18 bases between them. Germline CDR1 is SGHVS and CDR2 is FNYEAQ. This CDR3 has 16 amino acids. The CDR3 reads CASSRQAGHLNSPLHF. The CDR3 DNA sequence: TGTGCCAGCAGCCGCCAGGCGGGGCATTTGAATTCACCCCTCCACTTT.

The gene calls are TRBV12-3 or TRBV12-4 and TRBJ2-3; D uncertain. The V and J ends lost 6 bases and 0 bases respectively, with 7 bases between them. This CDR3 contains 13 residues. Written as DNA, the CDR3 is TGTGCCAGCAGCAGGTCTAGCACAGATACGCAGTATTTT. As protein: CASSRSSTDTQYF.

The CDR3: CASSTTGDGYTF. CDR3 coding DNA: TGTGCCAGTAGCACTACAGGGGATGGCTACACCTTC. This sequence joins TRBV19 and TRBJ1-2, with 7 bases identical to TRBD1. J was trimmed by 6 bases and V by 6 bases; bases with no gene match: 4. This CDR3 is 12 amino acids long. Germline values: CDR1 LNHDA, CDR2 SQIVND (reference sequence).

This rearrangement joins TRBV2 to TRBJ2-6, with a weak D call TRBD1 (6 bases). The V and J ends lost 4 bases and 2 bases respectively, with 15 bases between them. The germline V gene has CDR1 SNHLY and CDR2 FYNNEI. This CDR3 contains 17 residues. The CDR3 protein is CASSVYRDRPGANVLTF. For the CDR3, the DNA is TGTGCCAGCAGTGTGTACAGGGATAGGCCTGGGGCCAACGTCCTGACTTTC.

This clone has only a few counts. The chain joins TRBV5-6 to TRBJ2-3; TRBD2 aligns across 7 bases. The CDR3 consists of 14 residues. V shed 1 base, J shed 4 bases, and the junction held 3 bases outside the gene matches. The germline V gene encodes CDR1 SGHDT and CDR2 YYEEEE. CDR3 sequence reads: CASSLRLAADTQYF. CDR3 in DNA: TGTGCCAGCAGCTTGCGACTAGCAGCAGATACGCAGTATTTT.

This clone has only a few counts. The chain carries TRBV4-1 and TRBJ1-6; maybe TRBD1 (6 bases). Trimming removed 0 bases from V and 9 bases from J, with 15 bases in between. CDR1 and CDR2 from the germline V gene are MGHRA and YSYEKL. The CDR3 length is 16 residues. Here the CDR3 reads CASSQDTFGQLSPLHF. The CDR3 nucleotides are TGCGCCAGCAGCCAAGATACGTTCGGACAGCTTTCACCCCTCCACTTT.

The chain joins TRBV9 to TRBJ2-2, with D possibly being TRBD1 (6 bases). Germline V gives CDR1 SGDLS, CDR2 YYNGEE. CDR3 length: 15 residues. Trimming stripped 4 bases from V and 2 bases from J, with 12 bases between. This CDR3 is CASSLRDTNTGELFF. CDR3 sequence (DNA): TGTGCCAGCAGCTTACGGGACACCAACACCGGGGAGCTGTTTTTT.

This rearrangement joins TRBV19 to TRBJ2-5; the D gene is possibly TRBD2 (7 bases). The ends were cut back, 2 bases at V and 7 bases at J, with 14 bases in the middle. Germline CDR1 and CDR2: LNHDA and SQIVND (reference sequence). The CDR3 has 14 residues. The CDR3, as DNA: TGTGCCAGTAGTATAACCCAGGGGAGGGGGACCCAGTACTTC. This codes for CASSITQGRGTQYF.

The gene calls are TRBV30 and TRBJ1-3; the D is unclear. The V gene lost 1 base and the J gene lost 4 bases, with 11 bases spanning the gap. Germline CDR1 reads GTSNPN; CDR2 reads SVGIG (reference sequence). The CDR3 spans 14 residues. CDR3 nucleotides: TGTGCCTGGAGTGCCATCGGGGAAGGAAACACCATATATTTT. This codes for CAWSAIGEGNTIYF. The variable domain in full, completed from reference TRBV30 and TRBJ1-3, reads SQTIHQWPATLVQPVGSPLSLECTVEGTSNPNLYWYRQAAGRGLQLLFYSVGIGQISSEVPQNLSASRPQDRQFILSSKKLLLSDSGFYLCAWSAIGEGNTIYFGEGSWLTVV.

This clone has just one count. The rearrangement uses TRBV6-1 and TRBJ1-5; D perhaps matches TRBD1 (6 bases). The length of the CDR3 is 16 residues. V dropped 1 base and J dropped 6 bases, with 16 bases sitting between them. The germline V gene has CDR1 MNHNS and CDR2 SASEGT. The CDR3 sequence: CASSEVAGASGQPQHF. In DNA, the CDR3 is TGTGCCAGCAGTGAAGTGGCGGGGGCAAGTGGTCAGCCCCAGCATTTT.

This chain uses TRBV18 with TRBJ2-3; D is ambiguous. The CDR3 totals 13 residues. From germline, CDR1 is KGHSH and CDR2 LQKENI. V shed 4 bases and J shed 5 bases, with 10 bases lying between them. Written as DNA, the CDR3 is TGTGCCAGCTCACTGGGCAGTCAAGATACGCAGTATTTT. Translating it yields CASSLGSQDTQYF. Full variable domain (rest looked up from reference TRBV18 and TRBJ2-3): NAGVMQNPRHLVRRRGQEARLRCSPMKGHSHVYWYRQLPEEGLKFMVYLQKENIIDESGMPKERFSAEFPKEGPSILRIQQVVRGDSAAYFCASSLGSQDTQYFGPGTRLTVL.

This chain uses TRBV7-9 with TRBJ2-3; 7 nucleotides align to TRBD2. Germline lookup yields CDR1 SEHNR and CDR2 FQNEAQ (reference sequence). J was trimmed by 6 bases and V by 3 bases; bases with no gene match: 9. The CDR3 is made up of 15 amino acids. CDR3: CASSFVPAGTDTQYF. For the CDR3, the DNA is TGTGCCAGCAGCTTTGTTCCAGCGGGGACCGATACGCAGTATTTT. Supplemented by reference TRBV7-9 and TRBJ2-3, the full variable domain reads DTGVSQNPRHKITKRGQNVTFRCDPISEHNRLYWYRQTLGQGPEFLTYFQNEAQLEKSRLLSDRFSAERPKGSFSTLEIQRTEQGDSAMYLCASSFVPAGTDTQYFGPGTRLTVL.

The chain has TRBV7-3 and TRBJ2-2, with D possibly being TRBD2 (5 bases). Trimming left V 3 bases short and J 1 base short, with 9 bases between. This CDR3 has 15 residues. The V gene's germline CDR1 is SGHTA and CDR2 FQGTGA. The CDR3 region has the DNA TGTGCCAGCAGCTTCACCGGGATGAACACCGGGGAGCTGTTTTTT. Residues: CASSFTGMNTGELFF.